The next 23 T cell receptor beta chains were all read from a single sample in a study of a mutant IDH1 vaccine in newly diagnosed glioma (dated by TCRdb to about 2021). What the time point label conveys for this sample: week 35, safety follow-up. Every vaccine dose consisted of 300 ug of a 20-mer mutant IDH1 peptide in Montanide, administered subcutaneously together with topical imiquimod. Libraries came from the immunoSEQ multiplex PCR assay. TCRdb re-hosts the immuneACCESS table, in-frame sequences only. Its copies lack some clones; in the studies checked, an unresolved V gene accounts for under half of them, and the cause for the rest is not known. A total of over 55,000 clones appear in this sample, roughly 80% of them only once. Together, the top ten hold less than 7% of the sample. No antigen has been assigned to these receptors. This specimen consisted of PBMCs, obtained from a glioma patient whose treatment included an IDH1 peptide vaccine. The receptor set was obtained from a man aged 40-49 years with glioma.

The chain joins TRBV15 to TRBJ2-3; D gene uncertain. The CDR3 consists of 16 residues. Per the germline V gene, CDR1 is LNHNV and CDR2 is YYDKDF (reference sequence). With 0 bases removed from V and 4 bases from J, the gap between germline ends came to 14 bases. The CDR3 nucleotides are TGTGCCACCAGCAGAGATCAGCCGGGCTCCGCAGATACGCAGTATTTT. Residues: CATSRDQPGSADTQYF.

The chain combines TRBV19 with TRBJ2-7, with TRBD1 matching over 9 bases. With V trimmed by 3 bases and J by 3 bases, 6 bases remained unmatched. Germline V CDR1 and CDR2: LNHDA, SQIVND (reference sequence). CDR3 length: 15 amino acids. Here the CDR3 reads CASSIQGQGYYEQYF. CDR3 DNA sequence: TGTGCCAGTAGTATCCAGGGACAGGGCTACTACGAGCAGTACTTC. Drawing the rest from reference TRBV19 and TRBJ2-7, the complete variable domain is DGGITQSPKYLFRKEGQNVTLSCEQNLNHDAMYWYRQDPGQGLRLIYYSQIVNDFQKGDIAEGYSVSREKKESFPLTVTSAQKNPTAFYLCASSIQGQGYYEQYFGPGTRLTVT.

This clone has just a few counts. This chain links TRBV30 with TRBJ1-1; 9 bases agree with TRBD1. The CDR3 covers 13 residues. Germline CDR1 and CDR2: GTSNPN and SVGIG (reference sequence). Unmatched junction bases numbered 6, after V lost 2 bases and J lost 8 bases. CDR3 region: CAWSRTGDLEAFF. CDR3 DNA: TGTGCCTGGAGTAGGACAGGGGATTTGGAAGCTTTCTTT.

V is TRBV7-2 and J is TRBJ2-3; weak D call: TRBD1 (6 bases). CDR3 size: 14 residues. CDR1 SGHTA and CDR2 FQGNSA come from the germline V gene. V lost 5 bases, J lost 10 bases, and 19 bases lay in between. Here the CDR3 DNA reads TGTGCCAGCAGCCAGGGAAGGGCGGACAGTTCGCAGTATTTT. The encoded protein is CASSQGRADSSQYF.

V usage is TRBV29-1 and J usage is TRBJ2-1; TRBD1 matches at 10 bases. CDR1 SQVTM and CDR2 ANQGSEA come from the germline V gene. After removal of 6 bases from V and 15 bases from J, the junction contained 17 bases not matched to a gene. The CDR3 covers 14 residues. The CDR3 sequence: CSVPSWGTTGGPFF. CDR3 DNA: TGCAGCGTCCCCAGTTGGGGTACGACAGGGGGCCCGTTCTTC.

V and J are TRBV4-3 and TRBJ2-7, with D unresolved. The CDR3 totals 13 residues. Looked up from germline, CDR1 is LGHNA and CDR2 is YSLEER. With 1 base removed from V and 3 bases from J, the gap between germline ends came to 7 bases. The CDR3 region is CASSQGHHYEQYF. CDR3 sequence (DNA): TGCGCCAGCAGCCAAGGACACCACTACGAGCAGTACTTC.

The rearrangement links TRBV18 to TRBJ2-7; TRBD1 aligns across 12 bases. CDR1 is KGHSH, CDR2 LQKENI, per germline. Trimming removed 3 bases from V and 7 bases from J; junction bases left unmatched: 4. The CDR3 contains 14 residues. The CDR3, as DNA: TGTGCCAGCTCACCGGGACAGGGGGCTCGGGAGCAGTACTTC. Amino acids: CASSPGQGAREQYF.

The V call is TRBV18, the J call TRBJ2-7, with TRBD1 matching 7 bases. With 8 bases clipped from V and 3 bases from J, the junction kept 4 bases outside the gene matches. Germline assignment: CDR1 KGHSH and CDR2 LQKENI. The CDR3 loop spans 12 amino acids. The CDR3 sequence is CASGRDSYEQYF. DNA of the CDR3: TGTGCCAGCGGACGGGACAGCTACGAGCAGTACTTC.

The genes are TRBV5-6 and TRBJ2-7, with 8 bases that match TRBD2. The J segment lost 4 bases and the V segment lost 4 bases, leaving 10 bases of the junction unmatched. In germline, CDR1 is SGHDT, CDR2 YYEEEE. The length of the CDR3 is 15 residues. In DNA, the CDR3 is TGTGCCAGCAGCCCCCGGGGGGGGACGGTATACGAGCAGTACTTC. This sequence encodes CASSPRGGTVYEQYF.

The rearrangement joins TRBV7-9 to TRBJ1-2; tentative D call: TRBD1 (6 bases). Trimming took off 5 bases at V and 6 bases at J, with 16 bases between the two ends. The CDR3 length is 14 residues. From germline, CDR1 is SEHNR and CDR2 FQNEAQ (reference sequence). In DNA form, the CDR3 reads TGTGCCAGCAGCCTACAGGGCAGAGGGGATGGCTACACCTTC. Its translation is CASSLQGRGDGYTF.

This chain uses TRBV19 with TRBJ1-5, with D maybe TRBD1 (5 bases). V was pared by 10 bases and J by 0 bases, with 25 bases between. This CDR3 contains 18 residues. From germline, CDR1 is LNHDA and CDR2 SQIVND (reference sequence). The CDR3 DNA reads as TGTGCCACTCAACGAGGGACGGAGAAGGGTTATAGCAATCAGCCCCAGCATTTT. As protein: CATQRGTEKGYSNQPQHF.

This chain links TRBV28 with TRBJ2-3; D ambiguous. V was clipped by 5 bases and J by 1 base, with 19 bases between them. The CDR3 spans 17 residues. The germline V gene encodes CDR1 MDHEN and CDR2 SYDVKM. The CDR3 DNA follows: TGTGCCAGCAGTCTCCTCCGGTTTAGCCCGGGCACAGATACGCAGTATTTT. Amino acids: CASSLLRFSPGTDTQYF.

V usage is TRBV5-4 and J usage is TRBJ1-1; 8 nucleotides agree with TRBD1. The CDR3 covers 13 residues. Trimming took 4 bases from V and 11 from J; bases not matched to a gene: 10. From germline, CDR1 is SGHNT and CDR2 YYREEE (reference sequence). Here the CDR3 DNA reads TGTGCCAGCAGCCCCCTGTCAGGGGGCAGCGCTTTCTTT. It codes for CASSPLSGGSAFF. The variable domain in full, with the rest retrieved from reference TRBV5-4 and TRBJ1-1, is ETGVTQSPTHLIKTRGQQVTLRCSSQSGHNTVSWYQQALGQGPQFIFQYYREEENGRGNFPPRFSGLQFPNYSSELNVNALELDDSALYLCASSPLSGGSAFFGQGTRLTVV.

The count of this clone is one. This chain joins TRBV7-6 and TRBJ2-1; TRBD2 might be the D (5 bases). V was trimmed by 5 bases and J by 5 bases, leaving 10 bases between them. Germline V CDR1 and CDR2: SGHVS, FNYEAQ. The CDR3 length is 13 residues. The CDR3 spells CASSVDYDNEQFF. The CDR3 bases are TGTGCCAGCAGCGTAGACTATGACAATGAGCAGTTCTTC.

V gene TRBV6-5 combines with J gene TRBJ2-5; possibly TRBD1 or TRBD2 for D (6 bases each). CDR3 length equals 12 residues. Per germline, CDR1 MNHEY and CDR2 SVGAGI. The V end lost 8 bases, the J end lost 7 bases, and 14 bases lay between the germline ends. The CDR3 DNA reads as TGTGCCAGCCGGGGGCCGGCTGGGACCCAGTACTTC. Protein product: CASRGPAGTQYF.

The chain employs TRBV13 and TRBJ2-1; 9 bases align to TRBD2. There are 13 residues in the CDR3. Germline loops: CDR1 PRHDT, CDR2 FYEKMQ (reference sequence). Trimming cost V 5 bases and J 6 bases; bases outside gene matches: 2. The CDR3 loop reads CASSQLAGNEQFF. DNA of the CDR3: TGTGCCAGCAGCCAACTAGCGGGCAATGAGCAGTTCTTC.

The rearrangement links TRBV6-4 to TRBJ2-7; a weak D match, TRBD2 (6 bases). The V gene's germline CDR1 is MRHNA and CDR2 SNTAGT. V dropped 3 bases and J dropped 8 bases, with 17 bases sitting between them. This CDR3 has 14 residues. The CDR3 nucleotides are TGTGCCAGCAGTGAAATGGCGGGACCTTACAAGCAGTACTTC. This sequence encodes CASSEMAGPYKQYF.

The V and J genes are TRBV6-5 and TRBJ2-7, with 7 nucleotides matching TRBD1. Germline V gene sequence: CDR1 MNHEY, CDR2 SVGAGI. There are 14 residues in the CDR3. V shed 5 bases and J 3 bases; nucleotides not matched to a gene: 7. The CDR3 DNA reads TGTGCCAGCAGTAACCCGGGACAGAGCTACGAGCAGTACTTC. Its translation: CASSNPGQSYEQYF.

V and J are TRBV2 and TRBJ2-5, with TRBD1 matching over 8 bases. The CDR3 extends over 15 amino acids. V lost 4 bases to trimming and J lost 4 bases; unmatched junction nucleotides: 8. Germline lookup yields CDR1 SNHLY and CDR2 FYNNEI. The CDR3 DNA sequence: TGTGCCAGCAGTGCAATCGACAGGGGCCCAGAGACCCAGTACTTC. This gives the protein CASSAIDRGPETQYF.

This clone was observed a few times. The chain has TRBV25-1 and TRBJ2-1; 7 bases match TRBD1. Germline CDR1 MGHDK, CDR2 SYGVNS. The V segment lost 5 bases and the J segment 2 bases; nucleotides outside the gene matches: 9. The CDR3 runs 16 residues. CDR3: CASSTRQGGTYNEQFF. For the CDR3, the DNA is TGTGCCAGCAGTACACGACAGGGTGGTACCTACAATGAGCAGTTCTTC.

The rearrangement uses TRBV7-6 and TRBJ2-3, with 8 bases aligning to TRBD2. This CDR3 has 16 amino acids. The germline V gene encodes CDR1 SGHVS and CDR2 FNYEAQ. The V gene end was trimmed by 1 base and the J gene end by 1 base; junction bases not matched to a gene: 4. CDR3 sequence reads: CASSLGVGRGTDTQYF. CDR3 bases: TGTGCCAGCAGCTTAGGCGTCGGGAGGGGCACAGATACGCAGTATTTT.

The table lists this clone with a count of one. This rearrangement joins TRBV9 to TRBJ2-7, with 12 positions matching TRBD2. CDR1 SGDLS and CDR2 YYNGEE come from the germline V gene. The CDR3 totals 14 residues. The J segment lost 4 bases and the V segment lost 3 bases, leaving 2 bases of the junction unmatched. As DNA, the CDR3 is TGTGCCAGCAGCGGGGGGACTAGCGGGTACGAGCAGTACTTC. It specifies CASSGGTSGYEQYF.

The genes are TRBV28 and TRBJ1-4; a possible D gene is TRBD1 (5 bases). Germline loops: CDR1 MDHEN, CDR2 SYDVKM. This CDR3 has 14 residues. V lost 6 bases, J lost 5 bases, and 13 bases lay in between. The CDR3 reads CASSSGPLNEKLFF. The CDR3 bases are TGTGCCAGCAGCTCGGGGCCGCTGAATGAAAAACTGTTTTTT.